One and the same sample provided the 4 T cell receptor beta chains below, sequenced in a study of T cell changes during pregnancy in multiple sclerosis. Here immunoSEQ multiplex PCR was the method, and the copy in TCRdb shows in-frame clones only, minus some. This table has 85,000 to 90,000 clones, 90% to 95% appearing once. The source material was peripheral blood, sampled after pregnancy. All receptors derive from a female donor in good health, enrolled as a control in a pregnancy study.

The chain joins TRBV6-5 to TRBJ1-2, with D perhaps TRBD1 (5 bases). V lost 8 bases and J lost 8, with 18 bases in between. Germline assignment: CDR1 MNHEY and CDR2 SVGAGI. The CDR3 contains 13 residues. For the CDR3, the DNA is TGTGCCAGCTCCAGTGGGGGAGCGGGGGGCTACACCTTC. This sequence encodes CASSSGGAGGYTF.

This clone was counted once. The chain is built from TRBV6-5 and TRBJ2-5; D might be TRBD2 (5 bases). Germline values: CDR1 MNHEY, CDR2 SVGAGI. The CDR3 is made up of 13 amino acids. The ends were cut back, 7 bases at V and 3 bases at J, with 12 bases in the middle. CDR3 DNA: TGTGCCAGCACGGCCTCGGGGAAAGAGACCCAGTACTTC. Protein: CASTASGKETQYF.

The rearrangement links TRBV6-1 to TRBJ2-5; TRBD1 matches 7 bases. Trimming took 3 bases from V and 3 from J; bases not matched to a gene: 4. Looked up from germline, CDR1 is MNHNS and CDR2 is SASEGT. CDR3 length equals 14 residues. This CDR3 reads CASSEGTDKETQYF. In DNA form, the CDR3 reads TGTGCCAGCAGTGAGGGGACAGATAAAGAGACCCAGTACTTC.

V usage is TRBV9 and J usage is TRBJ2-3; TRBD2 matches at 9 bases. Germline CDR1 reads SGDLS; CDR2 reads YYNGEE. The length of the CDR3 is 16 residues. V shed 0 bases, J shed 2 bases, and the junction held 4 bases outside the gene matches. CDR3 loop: CASSVVPSGNTDTQYF. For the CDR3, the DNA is TGTGCCAGCAGCGTAGTCCCTAGCGGGAACACAGATACGCAGTATTTT.